This T cell receptor beta chain originates from a study of T cells in Graves' hyperthyroidism and ophthalmopathy. There are a few counts of this clonotype. The antigen remains unidentified. From RNA transcripts, TCR beta CDR3 regions were amplified. TCR CDR3 underwent first-round RT-PCR with the HTBI primer set. MiXCR was run by TCRdb on the multiplex PCR reads, yielding one entry per CDR3 protein. The profile shows some 510,000 distinct CDR3 sequences, around 46% of them singletons. Findings and caveats of the study: For ophthalmopathy, model prediction preceded onset by a median roughly 6.3 months. Ophthalmopathy was distinguished from stable hyperthyroidism by 13 V-J signatures.

The sample consisted of peripheral blood or thyroid tissue (not recorded which). The clonotype comes from a woman aged 18-29 years with Graves' hyperthyroidism.

CDR3 loop: CAIGQGTDTQYF. CDR3 nucleotide sequence: TGTGCCATCGGACAGGGCACAGATACGCAGTATTTT. The V call is TRBV2, the J call TRBJ2-3; 7 nucleotides line up with TRBD1. CDR3 length: 12 amino acids. The V gene's germline CDR1 is SNHLY and CDR2 FYNNEI. Trimming removed 10 bases from V and 1 base from J; junction bases left unmatched: 2.